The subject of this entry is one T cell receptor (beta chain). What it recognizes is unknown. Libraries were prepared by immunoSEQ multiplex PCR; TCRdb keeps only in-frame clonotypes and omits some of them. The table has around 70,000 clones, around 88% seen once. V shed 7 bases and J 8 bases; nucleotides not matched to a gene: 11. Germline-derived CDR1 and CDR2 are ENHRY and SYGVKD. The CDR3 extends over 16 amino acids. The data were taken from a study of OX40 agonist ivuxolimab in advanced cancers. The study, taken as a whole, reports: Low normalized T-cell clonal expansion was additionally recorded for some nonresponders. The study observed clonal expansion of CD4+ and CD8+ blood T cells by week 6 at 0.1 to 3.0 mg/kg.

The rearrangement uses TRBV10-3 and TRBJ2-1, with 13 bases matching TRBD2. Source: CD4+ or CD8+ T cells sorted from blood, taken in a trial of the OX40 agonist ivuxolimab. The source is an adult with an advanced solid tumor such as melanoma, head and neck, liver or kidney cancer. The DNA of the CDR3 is TGTGCCATCACCCCAGCTGGACTAGCGGGAGCCCATGAGCAGTTCTTC. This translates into CAITPAGLAGAHEQFF.